The 3 T cell receptor beta chains given below trace back to one sample, sequenced in a study of cytomegalovirus exposure and HLA in healthy donors. Clones were read by immunoSEQ multiplex PCR, and TCRdb kept only the in-frame ones, dropping some. The sample shows roughly 310,000 clones, approximately 85% of them seen only once. Sequenced input: PBMCs. The receptors were sampled from a man in his thirties or forties in good health and CMV-seronegative.

The J gene is TRBJ1-6, the V gene TRBV7-9; a weak D match, TRBD1 (5 bases). V was trimmed by 5 bases and J by 6 bases, leaving 14 bases between them. CDR3 length: 15 residues. The germline V gene has CDR1 SEHNR and CDR2 FQNEAQ (reference sequence). CDR3 DNA: TGTGCCAGCAGCCCCCCGGGGGTGAGTAATTCACCCCTCCACTTT. Translating gives CASSPPGVSNSPLHF.

The rearrangement joins TRBV4-1 to TRBJ2-7; 10 bases fit TRBD2. Trimming took 3 bases from V and 3 from J; bases not matched to a gene: 2. The germline gives CDR1 MGHRA, CDR2 YSYEKL. The CDR3 is 14 amino acids. DNA for the CDR3: TGCGCCAGCAGCCATTTAGCGGGGGGCTACGAGCAGTACTTC. This encodes CASSHLAGGYEQYF.

The chain uses TRBV6-6 and TRBJ2-7, with 7 bases identical to TRBD1. CDR1 is MNHNY, CDR2 SVGAGI, per germline (reference sequence). The CDR3 runs 14 residues. V was clipped by 6 bases and J by 0 bases; unmatched bases: 5. CDR3 protein: CASSMDRFSYEQYF. DNA of the CDR3: TGTGCCAGCAGCATGGACAGGTTCTCCTACGAGCAGTACTTC.